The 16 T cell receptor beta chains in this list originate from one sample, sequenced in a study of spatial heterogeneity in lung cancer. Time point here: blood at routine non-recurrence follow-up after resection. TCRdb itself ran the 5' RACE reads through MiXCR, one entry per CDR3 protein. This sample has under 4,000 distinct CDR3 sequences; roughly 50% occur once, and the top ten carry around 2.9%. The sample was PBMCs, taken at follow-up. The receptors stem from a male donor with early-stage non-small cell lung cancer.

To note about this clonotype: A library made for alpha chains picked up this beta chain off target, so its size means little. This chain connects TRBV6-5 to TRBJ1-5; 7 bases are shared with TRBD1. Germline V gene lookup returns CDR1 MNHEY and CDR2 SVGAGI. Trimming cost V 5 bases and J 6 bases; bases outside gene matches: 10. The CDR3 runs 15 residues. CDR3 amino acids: CASSRQGRYGQPQHF. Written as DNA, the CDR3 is TGTGCCAGCAGTCGACAGGGAAGGTATGGTCAGCCCCAGCATTTT.

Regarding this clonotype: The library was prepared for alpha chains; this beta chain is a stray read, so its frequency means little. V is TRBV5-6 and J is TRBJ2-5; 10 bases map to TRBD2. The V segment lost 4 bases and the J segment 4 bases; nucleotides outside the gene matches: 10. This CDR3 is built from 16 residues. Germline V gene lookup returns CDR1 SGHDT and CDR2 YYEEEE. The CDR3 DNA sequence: TGTGCCAGCAGCCCCATCGGGACTAGCGCGCGAGAGACCCAGTACTTC. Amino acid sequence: CASSPIGTSARETQYF.

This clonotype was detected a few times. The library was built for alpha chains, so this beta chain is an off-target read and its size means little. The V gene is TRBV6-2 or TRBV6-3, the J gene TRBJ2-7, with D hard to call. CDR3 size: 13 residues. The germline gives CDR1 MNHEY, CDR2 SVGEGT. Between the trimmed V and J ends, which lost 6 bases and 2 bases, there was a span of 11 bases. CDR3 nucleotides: TGTGCCAGCAGCCGCCACAGCGCCTACGAGCAGTACTTC. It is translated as CASSRHSAYEQYF.

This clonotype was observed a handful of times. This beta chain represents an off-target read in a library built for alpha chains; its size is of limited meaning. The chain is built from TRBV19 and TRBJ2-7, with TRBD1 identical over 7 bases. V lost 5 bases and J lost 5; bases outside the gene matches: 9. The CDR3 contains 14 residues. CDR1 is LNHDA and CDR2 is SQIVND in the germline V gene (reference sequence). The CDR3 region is CASSASTGFNEQYF. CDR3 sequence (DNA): TGTGCCAGTAGTGCCTCGACAGGGTTCAACGAGCAGTACTTC.

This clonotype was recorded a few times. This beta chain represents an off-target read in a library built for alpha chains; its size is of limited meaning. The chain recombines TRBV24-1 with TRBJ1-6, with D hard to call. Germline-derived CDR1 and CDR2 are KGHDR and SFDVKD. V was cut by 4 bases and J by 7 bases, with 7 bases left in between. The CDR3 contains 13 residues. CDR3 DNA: TGTGCCACCAGTGAAACAGCGAATTCACCCCTCCACTTT. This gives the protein CATSETANSPLHF.

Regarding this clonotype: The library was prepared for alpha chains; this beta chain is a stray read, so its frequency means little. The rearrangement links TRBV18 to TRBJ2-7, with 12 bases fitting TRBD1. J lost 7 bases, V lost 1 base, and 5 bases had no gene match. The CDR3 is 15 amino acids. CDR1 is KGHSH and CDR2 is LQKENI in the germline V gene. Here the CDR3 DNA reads TGTGCCAGCTCACCACAGGGACAGGGGGCGCAGGAGCAGTACTTC. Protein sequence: CASSPQGQGAQEQYF.

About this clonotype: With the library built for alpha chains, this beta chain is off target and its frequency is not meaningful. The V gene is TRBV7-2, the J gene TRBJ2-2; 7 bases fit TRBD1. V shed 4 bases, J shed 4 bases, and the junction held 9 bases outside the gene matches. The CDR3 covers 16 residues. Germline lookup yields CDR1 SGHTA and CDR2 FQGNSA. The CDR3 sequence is CASSSAKTGRTGELFF. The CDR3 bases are TGTGCCAGCAGCTCGGCTAAGACAGGGCGCACCGGGGAGCTGTTTTTT.

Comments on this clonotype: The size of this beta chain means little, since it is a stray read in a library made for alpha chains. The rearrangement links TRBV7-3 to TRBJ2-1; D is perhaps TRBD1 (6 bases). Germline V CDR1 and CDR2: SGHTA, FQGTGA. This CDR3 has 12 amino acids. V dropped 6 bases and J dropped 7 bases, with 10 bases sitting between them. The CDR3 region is CASSATGNEQFF. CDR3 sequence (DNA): TGTGCCAGCAGTGCGACAGGAAATGAGCAGTTCTTC.

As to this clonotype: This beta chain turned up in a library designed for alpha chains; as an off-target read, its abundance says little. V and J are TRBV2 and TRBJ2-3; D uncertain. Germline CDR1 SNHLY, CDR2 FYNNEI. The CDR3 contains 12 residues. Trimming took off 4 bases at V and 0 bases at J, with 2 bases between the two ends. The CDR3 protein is CASSASTDTQYF. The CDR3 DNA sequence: TGTGCCAGCAGTGCTAGCACAGATACGCAGTATTTT.

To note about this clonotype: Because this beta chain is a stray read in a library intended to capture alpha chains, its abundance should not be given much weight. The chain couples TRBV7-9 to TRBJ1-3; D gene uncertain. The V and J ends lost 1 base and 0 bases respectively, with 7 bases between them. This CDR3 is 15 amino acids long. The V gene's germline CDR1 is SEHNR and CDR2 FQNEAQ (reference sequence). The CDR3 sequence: CASSLGGYSGNTIYF. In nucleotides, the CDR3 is TGTGCCAGCAGCTTAGGAGGGTACTCTGGAAACACCATATATTTT.

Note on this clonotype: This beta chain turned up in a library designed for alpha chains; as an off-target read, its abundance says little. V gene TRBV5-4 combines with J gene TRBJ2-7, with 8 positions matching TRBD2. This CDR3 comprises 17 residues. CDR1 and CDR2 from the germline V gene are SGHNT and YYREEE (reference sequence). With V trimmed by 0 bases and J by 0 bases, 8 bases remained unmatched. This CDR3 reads CASSLGLALLPSYEQYF. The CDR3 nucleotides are TGTGCCAGCAGCTTGGGACTAGCGTTGTTGCCCTCCTACGAGCAGTACTTC.

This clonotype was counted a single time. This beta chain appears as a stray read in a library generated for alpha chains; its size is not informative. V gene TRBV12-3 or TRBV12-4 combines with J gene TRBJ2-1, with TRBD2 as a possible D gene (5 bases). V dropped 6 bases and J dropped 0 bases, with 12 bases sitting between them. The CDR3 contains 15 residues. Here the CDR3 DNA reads TGTGCCAGCAGCCCAGCACGGGGCTCCTACAATGAGCAGTTCTTC. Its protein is CASSPARGSYNEQFF.

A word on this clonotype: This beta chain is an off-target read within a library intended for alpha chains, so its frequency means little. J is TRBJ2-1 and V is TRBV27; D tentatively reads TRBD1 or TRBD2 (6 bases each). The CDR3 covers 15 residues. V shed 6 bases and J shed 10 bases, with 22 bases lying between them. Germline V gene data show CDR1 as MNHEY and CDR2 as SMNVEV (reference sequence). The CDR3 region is CASSAAGGSVGEQFF. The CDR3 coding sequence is TGTGCCAGCAGCGCGGCCGGGGGCTCCGTGGGAGAGCAGTTCTTC.

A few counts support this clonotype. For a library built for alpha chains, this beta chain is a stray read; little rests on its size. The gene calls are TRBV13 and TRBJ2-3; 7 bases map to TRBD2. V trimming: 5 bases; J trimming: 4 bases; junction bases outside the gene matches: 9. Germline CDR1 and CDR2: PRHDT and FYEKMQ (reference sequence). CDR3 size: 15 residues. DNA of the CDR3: TGTGCCAGCAGCCCCTCCGAAAGCGGGGCAGATACGCAGTATTTT. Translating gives CASSPSESGADTQYF.

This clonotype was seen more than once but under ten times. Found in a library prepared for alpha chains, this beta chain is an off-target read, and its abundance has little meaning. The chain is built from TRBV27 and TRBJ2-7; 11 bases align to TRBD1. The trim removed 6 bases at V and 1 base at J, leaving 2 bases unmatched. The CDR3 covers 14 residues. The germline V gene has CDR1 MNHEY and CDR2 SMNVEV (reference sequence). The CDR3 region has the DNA TGTGCCAGCAGGGGACAGGGGGAATCCTACGAGCAGTACTTC. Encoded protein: CASRGQGESYEQYF.

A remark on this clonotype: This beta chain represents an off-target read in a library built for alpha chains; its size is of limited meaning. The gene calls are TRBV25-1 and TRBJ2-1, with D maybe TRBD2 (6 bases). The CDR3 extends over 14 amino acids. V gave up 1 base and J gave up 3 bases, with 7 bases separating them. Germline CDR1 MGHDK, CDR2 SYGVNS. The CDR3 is CASSESGVYNEQFF. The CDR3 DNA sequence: TGTGCCAGCAGTGAATCGGGGGTCTACAATGAGCAGTTCTTC.